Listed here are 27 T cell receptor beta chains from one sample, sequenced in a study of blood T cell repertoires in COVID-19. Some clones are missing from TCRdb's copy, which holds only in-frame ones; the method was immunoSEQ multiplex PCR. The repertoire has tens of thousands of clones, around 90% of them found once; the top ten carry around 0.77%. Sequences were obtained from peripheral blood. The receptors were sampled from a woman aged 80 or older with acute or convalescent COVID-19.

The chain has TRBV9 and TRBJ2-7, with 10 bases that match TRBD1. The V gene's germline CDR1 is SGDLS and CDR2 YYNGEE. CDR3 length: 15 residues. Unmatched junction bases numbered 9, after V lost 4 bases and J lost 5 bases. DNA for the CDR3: TGTGCCAGCAGCCTCAATCCCGGGACAGGGGACGAGCAGTACTTC. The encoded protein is CASSLNPGTGDEQYF.

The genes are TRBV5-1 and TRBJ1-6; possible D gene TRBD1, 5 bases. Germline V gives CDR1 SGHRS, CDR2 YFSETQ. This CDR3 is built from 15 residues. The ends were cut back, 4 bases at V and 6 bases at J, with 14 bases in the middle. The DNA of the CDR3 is TGCGCCAGCAGCCTCGGGGGGAGGGGTAATTCACCCCTCCACTTT. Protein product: CASSLGGRGNSPLHF.

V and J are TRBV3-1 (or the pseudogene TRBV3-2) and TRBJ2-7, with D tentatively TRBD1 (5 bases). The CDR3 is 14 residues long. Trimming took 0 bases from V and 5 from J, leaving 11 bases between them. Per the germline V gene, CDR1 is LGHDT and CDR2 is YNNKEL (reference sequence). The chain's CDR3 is CASSQETGFNEQYF. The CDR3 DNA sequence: TGTGCCAGCAGCCAAGAAACAGGTTTCAACGAGCAGTACTTC.

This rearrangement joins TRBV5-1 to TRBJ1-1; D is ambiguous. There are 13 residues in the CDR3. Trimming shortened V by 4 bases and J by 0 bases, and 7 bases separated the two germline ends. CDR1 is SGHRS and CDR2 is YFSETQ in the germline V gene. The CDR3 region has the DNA TGCGCCAGCAGCACCCACATGAACACTGAAGCTTTCTTT. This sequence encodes CASSTHMNTEAFF.

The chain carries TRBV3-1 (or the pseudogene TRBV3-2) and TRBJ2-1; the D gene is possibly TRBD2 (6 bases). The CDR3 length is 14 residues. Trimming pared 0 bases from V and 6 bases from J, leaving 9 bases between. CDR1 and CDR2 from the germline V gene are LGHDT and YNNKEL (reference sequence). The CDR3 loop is CASSQDGTVNEQFF. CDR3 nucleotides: TGTGCCAGCAGCCAAGACGGGACTGTCAATGAGCAGTTCTTC.

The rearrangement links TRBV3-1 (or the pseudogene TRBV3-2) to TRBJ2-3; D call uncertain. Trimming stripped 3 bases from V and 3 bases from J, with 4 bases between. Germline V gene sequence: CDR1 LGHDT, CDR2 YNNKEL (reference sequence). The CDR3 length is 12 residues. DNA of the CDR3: TGTGCCAGCAGCCAGAGGACAGATACGCAGTATTTT. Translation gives CASSQRTDTQYF.

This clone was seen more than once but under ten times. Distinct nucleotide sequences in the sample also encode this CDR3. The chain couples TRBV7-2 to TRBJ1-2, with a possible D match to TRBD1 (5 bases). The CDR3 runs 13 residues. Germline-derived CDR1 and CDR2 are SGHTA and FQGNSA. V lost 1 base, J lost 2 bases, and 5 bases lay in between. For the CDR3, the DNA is TGTGCCAGCAGCTTAGGACAGAACTATGGCTACACCTTC. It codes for CASSLGQNYGYTF.

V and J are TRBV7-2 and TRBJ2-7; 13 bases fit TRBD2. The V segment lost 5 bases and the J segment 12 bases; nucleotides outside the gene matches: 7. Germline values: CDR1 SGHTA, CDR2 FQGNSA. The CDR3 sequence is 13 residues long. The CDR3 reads CASSIGTSGVLYF. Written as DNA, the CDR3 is TGTGCCAGCAGCATCGGGACTAGCGGGGTACTGTACTTC. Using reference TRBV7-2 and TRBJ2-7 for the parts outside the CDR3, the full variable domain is GAGVSQSPSNKVTEKGKDVELRCDPISGHTALYWYRQSLGQGLEFLIYFQGNSAPDKSGLPSDRFSAERTGGSVSTLTIQRTQQEDSAVYLCASSIGTSGVLYFGPGTRLTVT.

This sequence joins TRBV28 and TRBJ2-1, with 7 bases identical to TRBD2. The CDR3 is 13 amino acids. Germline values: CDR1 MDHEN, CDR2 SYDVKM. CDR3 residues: CASTAGASNEQFF. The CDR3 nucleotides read TGTGCGAGTACGGCGGGAGCTTCGAATGAGCAGTTCTTC.

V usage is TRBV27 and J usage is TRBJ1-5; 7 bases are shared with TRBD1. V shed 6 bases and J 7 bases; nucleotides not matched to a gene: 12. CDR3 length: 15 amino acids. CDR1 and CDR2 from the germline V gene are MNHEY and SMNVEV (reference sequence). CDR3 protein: CASSLGRQGSQPQHF. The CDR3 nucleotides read TGTGCCAGCAGCCTAGGGCGACAGGGCAGCCAGCCCCAGCATTTT.

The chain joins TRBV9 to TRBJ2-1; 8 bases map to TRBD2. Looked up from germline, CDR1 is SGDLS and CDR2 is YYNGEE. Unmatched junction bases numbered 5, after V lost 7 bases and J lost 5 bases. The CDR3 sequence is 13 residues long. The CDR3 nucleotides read TGTGCCAGCGAGCGGGGGAGCCACAATGAGCAGTTCTTC. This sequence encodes CASERGSHNEQFF. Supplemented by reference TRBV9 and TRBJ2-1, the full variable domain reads DSGVTQTPKHLITATGQRVTLRCSPRSGDLSVYWYQQSLDQGLQFLIQYYNGEERAKGNILERFSAQQFPDLHSELNLSSLELGDSALYFCASERGSHNEQFFGPGTRLTVL.

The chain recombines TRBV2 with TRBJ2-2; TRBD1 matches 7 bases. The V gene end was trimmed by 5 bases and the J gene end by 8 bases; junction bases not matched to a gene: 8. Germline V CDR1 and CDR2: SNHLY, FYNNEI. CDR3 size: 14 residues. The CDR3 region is CASSSDRLVGELFF. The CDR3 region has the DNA TGTGCCAGCAGTTCGGACAGGCTCGTGGGGGAGCTGTTTTTT.

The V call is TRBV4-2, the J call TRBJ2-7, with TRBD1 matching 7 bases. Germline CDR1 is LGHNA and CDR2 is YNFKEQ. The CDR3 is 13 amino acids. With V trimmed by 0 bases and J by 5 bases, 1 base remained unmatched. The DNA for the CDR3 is TGTGCCAGCAGCCAAGACAGGGGGAACGAGCAGTACTTC. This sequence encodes CASSQDRGNEQYF.

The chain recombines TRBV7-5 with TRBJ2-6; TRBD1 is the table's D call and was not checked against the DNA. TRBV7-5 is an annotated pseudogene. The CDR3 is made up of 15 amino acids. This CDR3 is CARSQPGTGDSVLTF. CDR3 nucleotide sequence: TGTGCCAGAAGCCAACCCGGGACAGGGGATTCCGTCCTGACTTTC.

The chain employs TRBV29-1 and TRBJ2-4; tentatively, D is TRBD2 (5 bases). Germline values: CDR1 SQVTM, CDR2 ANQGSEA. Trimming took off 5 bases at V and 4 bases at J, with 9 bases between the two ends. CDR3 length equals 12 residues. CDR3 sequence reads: CSVTSYKNIQYF. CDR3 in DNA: TGCAGCGTTACTAGTTATAAAAACATTCAGTACTTC.

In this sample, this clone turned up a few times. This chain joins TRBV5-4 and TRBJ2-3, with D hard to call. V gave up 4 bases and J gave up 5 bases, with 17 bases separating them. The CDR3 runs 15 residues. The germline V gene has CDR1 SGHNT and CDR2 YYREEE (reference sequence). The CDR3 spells CASSRDSGSRDTQYF. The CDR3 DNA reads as TGTGCCAGCAGCCGAGATAGTGGTTCTAGAGATACGCAGTATTTT. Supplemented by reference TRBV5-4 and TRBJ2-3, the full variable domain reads ETGVTQSPTHLIKTRGQQVTLRCSSQSGHNTVSWYQQALGQGPQFIFQYYREEENGRGNFPPRFSGLQFPNYSSELNVNALELDDSALYLCASSRDSGSRDTQYFGPGTRLTVL.

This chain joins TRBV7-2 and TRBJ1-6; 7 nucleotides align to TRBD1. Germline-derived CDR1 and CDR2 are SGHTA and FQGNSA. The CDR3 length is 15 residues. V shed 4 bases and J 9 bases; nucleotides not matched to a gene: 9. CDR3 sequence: CASSSYRGGGSPLHF. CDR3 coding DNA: TGTGCCAGCAGCTCCTACAGGGGCGGTGGTTCACCCCTCCACTTT.

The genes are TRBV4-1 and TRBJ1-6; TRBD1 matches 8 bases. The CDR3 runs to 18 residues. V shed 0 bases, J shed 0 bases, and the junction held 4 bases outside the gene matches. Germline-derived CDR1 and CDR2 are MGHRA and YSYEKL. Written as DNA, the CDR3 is TGCGCCAGCAGCCAAGAGACAGGGGCGAGCTCCTATAATTCACCCCTCCACTTT. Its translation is CASSQETGASSYNSPLHF.

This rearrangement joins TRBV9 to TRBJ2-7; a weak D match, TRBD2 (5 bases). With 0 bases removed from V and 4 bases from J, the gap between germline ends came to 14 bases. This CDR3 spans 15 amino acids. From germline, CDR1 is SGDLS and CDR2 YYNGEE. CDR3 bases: TGTGCCAGCAGCGTAGATCCCGGGCCGGGGTACGAGCAGTACTTC. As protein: CASSVDPGPGYEQYF. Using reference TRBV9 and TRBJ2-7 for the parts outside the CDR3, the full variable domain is DSGVTQTPKHLITATGQRVTLRCSPRSGDLSVYWYQQSLDQGLQFLIQYYNGEERAKGNILERFSAQQFPDLHSELNLSSLELGDSALYFCASSVDPGPGYEQYFGPGTRLTVT.

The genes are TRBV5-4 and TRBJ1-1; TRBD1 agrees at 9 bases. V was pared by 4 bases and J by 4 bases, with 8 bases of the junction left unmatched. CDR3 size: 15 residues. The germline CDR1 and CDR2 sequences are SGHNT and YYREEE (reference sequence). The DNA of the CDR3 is TGTGCCAGCAGCGTGACAGGGGGATCAAGCACTGAAGCTTTCTTT. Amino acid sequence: CASSVTGGSSTEAFF.

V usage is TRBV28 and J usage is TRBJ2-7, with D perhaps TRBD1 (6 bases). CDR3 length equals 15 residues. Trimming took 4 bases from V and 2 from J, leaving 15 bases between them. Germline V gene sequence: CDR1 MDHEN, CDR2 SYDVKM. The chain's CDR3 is CASSSPDRSTYEQYF. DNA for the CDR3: TGTGCCAGCAGTTCCCCGGACAGAAGCACCTACGAGCAGTACTTC.

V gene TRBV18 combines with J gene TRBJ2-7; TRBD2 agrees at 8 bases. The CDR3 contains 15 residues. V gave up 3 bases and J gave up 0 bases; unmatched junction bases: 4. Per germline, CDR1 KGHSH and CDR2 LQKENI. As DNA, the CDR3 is TGTGCCAGCTCACCTGCTAGCGGGCGCTCCTACGAGCAGTACTTC. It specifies CASSPASGRSYEQYF.

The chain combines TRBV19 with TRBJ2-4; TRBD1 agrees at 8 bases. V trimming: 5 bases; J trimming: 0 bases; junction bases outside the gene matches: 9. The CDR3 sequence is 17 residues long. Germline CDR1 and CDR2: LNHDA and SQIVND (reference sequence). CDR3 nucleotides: TGTGCCAGTAGTTCCGGACAGGGCCAGCTAGCCAAAAACATTCAGTACTTC. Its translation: CASSSGQGQLAKNIQYF.

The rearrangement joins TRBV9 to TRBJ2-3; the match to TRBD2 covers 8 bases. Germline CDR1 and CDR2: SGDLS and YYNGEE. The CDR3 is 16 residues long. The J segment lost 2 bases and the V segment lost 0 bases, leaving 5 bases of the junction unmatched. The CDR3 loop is CASSVGQRGSTDTQYF. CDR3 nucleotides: TGTGCCAGCAGCGTAGGCCAGCGGGGGTCCACAGATACGCAGTATTTT.

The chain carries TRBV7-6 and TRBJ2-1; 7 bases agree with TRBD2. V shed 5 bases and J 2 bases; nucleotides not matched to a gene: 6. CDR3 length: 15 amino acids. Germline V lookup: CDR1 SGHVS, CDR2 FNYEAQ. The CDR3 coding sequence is TGTGCCAGCAGCCTCGGACTAGATCCCTACAATGAGCAGTTCTTC. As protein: CASSLGLDPYNEQFF.

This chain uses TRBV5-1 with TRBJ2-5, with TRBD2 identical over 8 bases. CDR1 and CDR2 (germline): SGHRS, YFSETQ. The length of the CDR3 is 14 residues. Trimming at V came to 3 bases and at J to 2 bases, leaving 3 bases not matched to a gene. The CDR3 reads CASSSSGSQETQYF. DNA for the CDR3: TGCGCCAGCAGCTCGAGCGGGAGTCAAGAGACCCAGTACTTC.

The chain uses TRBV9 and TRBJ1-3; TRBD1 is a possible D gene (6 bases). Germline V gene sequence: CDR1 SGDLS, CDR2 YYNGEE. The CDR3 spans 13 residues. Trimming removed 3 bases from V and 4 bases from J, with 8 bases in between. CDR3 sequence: CASSAGVGNTIYF. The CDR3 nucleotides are TGTGCCAGCAGCGCAGGGGTAGGAAACACCATATATTTT. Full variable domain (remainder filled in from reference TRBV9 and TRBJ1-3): DSGVTQTPKHLITATGQRVTLRCSPRSGDLSVYWYQQSLDQGLQFLIQYYNGEERAKGNILERFSAQQFPDLHSELNLSSLELGDSALYFCASSAGVGNTIYFGEGSWLTVV.